The rows below give T cell receptor beta chains drawn from one sample of a study of T cell changes during pregnancy in multiple sclerosis. This table comes from immunoSEQ multiplex PCR, and its TCRdb copy is limited to in-frame clones, with some not included. This sample has about 41,000 clones, with roughly 90% found just once. This specimen consisted of CD8+ T cells from peripheral blood mononuclear cells, obtained in the third trimester of pregnancy. Receptors were obtained from a female donor with multiple sclerosis, enrolled in a pregnancy study. CDR3s leave out the opening cysteine and the closing phenylalanine or tryptophan. The order of the fields is V gene, CDR3 protein.

>TRBV6-5
ASSFQLAGEEETQY
>TRBV12-5
ASGYTPGLAGGEQF
>TRBV7-9
ASSVRTGGTPLH
>TRBV11-1
ASSLAGTSGYNEQF
>TRBV19
ASSIEAVQQGRYTEAF
>TRBV7-9
ASSLMDEQF
>TRBV5-1
ASSLSGRNYNEQF
>TRBV30
AWSVITYEQY
>TRBV7-9
ASSLPSSYNEQF
>TRBV21-1
ASSKIGERLAPRGTDTQY
>TRBV19
ASSMGGGPYEQF
>TRBV9
ASSTRLNQPQH
>TRBV4-3
ASSQERRGGPTDTQY
>TRBV7-2
ASWGLAGGYGEQF
>TRBV19
ASSIFGRNEQY
>TRBV4-2
ASSQETSGAYNEQF
>TRBV9
ASSVGQGPSDEQF
>TRBV7-3
ASSLSGLSSYEQY
>TRBV7-3
ASSPGLADTNTGELF
>TRBV29-1
SVTGGEGSEAF
>TRBV4-3
ASSQDSRGYT
>TRBV7-9
ASSLVSNNEQF
>TRBV27
ASSRGPGAGNSPLH
>TRBV4-3
ASSQEVQGRDNEQF
>TRBV5-8
ASIAGLGEQF
>TRBV4-3
ASSRPPQH
>TRBV9
ASSETSTDTQY
>TRBV4-2
ASSQEKGGGYEQY
>TRBV5-1
ASSLVAGGTQY
>TRBV19
ASSLTGYEQY
>TRBV4-1
ASSQEFNLNQPQH
>TRBV4-3
ASSQALPGNSPLH
>TRBV6-1
ASSDPAGGYNEQF
>TRBV7-9
AGARTDGENTIY
>TRBV7-9
ASRPFSNSYEQY
>TRBV5-6
ASSLAVNTEAF
>TRBV5-4
ASSLIQGVYGYT
>TRBV7-9
ASSTTRGGETQY
>TRBV7-8
ASSEREGPRNEQF
>TRBV7-9
ASSLSLSNQPQH
>TRBV4-1
ASSPRLAGNQETQY
>TRBV5-5
ASSIISTGVNTEAF
>TRBV11-3
ASSLVRGARDIQY
>TRBV7-9
ASSLGQGVLINEQF
>TRBV7-3
ASPQVSGELF
>TRBV5-4
ASSSSTSGTTDTQY
>TRBV5-1
ASSLTSIEAF
>TRBV2
ASSEGGGATQEETQY
>TRBV5-5
ASRGQGVYEQY
>TRBV9
ASSVDPSEETQY
>TRBV7-6
ASSSGTSDLLSYNEQF
>TRBV28
ASTPEAGVLYNEQF
>TRBV7-6
ASSLEPGELF
>TRBV6-5
ASSYHDRQGYT
>TRBV9
ASSPDHRGFSGNTIY
>TRBV7-9
ASSLGPGGAF
>TRBV5-8
ASSPDQASTDTQY
>TRBV28
ASSLSGDREITGELF
>TRBV11-2
ASSSGTTSLYEQY